The 10 T cell receptor beta chains below all came from one sample that was sequenced in a study of identical twins. TCRdb re-called the 5' RACE reads through MiXCR, storing one row per CDR3 protein. The data contain around 690,000 distinct CDR3 sequences, less than 25% of them seen just once; the ten biggest clones take up 4.3%. The same sample was also studied in work on T cells expressing NK-cell markers.

What was sequenced was PBMCs. The receptors originated from a woman between 18 and 29 years old in good health.

The chain employs TRBV7-8 and TRBJ2-5, with 7 bases identical to TRBD1. After removal of 4 bases from V and 5 bases from J, the junction contained 7 bases not matched to a gene. The germline V gene has CDR1 SGHVS and CDR2 FQNEAQ. The CDR3 sequence is 14 residues long. CDR3 sequence: CASSSTGVPETQYF. CDR3 bases: TGTGCCAGCAGCTCTACAGGGGTCCCGGAGACCCAGTACTTC.

A few counts support this clonotype. The V gene is TRBV29-1, the J gene TRBJ2-1, with a tentative D call TRBD2 (6 bases). V was pared by 3 bases and J by 2 bases, with 14 bases between. CDR3 length: 15 residues. Per the germline V gene, CDR1 is SQVTM and CDR2 is ANQGSEA. The CDR3 loop is CSVEGLPGTYNEQFF. CDR3 in DNA: TGCAGCGTTGAGGGACTCCCAGGAACCTACAATGAGCAGTTCTTC.

This clonotype was recorded many times. The CDR3 region is CASSLGASETQYF. The CDR3 bases are TGCGCCAGCAGCTTGGGAGCTTCGGAGACCCAGTACTTC. The genes are TRBV5-1 and TRBJ2-5; D not resolved. V gave up 0 bases and J gave up 5 bases, with 8 bases separating them. Germline loops: CDR1 SGHRS, CDR2 YFSETQ. The CDR3 runs 13 residues.

This clonotype was observed a few times. This chain links TRBV4-2 with TRBJ2-7; 8 positions match TRBD2. This CDR3 has 17 amino acids. Germline loops: CDR1 LGHNA, CDR2 YNFKEQ. Germline trimming cut 2 bases from V and 1 base from J; bases unmatched to any gene: 10. CDR3: CASSQTANVAGSYEQYF. CDR3 DNA sequence: TGTGCCAGCAGCCAAACAGCTAATGTAGCGGGATCCTACGAGCAGTACTTC.

Only a few counts were recorded for this clonotype. The V and J genes are TRBV6-5 and TRBJ1-6; 10 nucleotides match TRBD1. V trimming: 0 bases; J trimming: 10 bases; junction bases outside the gene matches: 3. The germline gives CDR1 MNHEY, CDR2 SVGAGI. The CDR3 is 15 amino acids. The chain's CDR3 is CASSYSTGGESPLHF. CDR3 bases: TGTGCCAGCAGTTACTCGACAGGGGGCGAGTCACCCCTCCACTTT.

This clonotype was counted between two and nine times. The chain recombines TRBV20-1 with TRBJ2-3; no reliable D call. V was shortened by 5 bases and J by 6 bases, with 15 bases between the two germline ends. This CDR3 is built from 13 residues. In germline, CDR1 is DFQATT, CDR2 SNEGSKA (reference sequence). CDR3 in amino acids: CSAYYLPLDTQYF. CDR3 coding DNA: TGCAGTGCTTATTACCTACCTCTGGATACGCAGTATTTT.

This clonotype came up a few times. The chain has TRBV24-1 and TRBJ2-3; D not resolved. The CDR3 length is 13 residues. Germline values: CDR1 KGHDR, CDR2 SFDVKD. V was shortened by 9 bases and J by 6 bases, with 15 bases between the two germline ends. The CDR3, as DNA: TGTGCCACCTCCGGATTGGCCAAGGATACGCAGTATTTT. Its protein product is CATSGLAKDTQYF.

The gene calls are TRBV25-1 and TRBJ1-2; D uncertain. CDR1 is MGHDK and CDR2 is SYGVNS in the germline V gene. This CDR3 spans 13 amino acids. V was shortened by 3 bases and J by 8 bases, with 13 bases between the two germline ends. CDR3 sequence reads: CASSEDWGRGYTF. DNA of the CDR3: TGTGCCAGCAGTGAGGACTGGGGAAGGGGCTACACCTTC.

The chain couples TRBV20-1 to TRBJ2-7, with a weak D call TRBD2 (5 bases). This CDR3 is built from 11 residues. Germline CDR1 is DFQATT and CDR2 is SNEGSKA (reference sequence). V was cut by 6 bases and J by 6 bases, with 12 bases left in between. The CDR3 here is CSAALASEQYF. In DNA, the CDR3 is TGCAGTGCGGCCCTAGCCTCCGAGCAGTACTTC.

V gene TRBV2 combines with J gene TRBJ2-4; 8 nucleotides line up with TRBD1. Germline V lookup: CDR1 SNHLY, CDR2 FYNNEI. There are 14 residues in the CDR3. V lost 7 bases, J lost 9 bases, and 11 bases stayed unmatched. The CDR3 protein is CASTEFTGGSIQYF. In nucleotides, the CDR3 is TGTGCCAGCACCGAATTTACAGGGGGGTCCATTCAGTACTTC.